This TCR beta chain was sequenced during a study of control samples from healthy donors and cancer patients. Only in-frame clones appear in the TCRdb table, and some are missing; sequencing was by immunoSEQ multiplex PCR. The data contain some 150,000 clones, approximately 94% of them singletons. The germline gives CDR1 MNHNY, CDR2 SVGAGI (reference sequence). Germline trimming cut 8 bases from V and 5 bases from J; bases unmatched to any gene: 12. The CDR3 totals 15 residues. This clonotype originated in a man between 60 and 70 years old with colorectal cancer. The J gene is TRBJ2-3, the V gene TRBV6-6, with 8 bases aligning to TRBD1. Sequenced: PBMCs. The CDR3 loop is CASAPQGAEIDTQYF. The DNA for the CDR3 is TGTGCCAGCGCTCCCCAGGGGGCGGAAATAGATACGCAGTATTTT.